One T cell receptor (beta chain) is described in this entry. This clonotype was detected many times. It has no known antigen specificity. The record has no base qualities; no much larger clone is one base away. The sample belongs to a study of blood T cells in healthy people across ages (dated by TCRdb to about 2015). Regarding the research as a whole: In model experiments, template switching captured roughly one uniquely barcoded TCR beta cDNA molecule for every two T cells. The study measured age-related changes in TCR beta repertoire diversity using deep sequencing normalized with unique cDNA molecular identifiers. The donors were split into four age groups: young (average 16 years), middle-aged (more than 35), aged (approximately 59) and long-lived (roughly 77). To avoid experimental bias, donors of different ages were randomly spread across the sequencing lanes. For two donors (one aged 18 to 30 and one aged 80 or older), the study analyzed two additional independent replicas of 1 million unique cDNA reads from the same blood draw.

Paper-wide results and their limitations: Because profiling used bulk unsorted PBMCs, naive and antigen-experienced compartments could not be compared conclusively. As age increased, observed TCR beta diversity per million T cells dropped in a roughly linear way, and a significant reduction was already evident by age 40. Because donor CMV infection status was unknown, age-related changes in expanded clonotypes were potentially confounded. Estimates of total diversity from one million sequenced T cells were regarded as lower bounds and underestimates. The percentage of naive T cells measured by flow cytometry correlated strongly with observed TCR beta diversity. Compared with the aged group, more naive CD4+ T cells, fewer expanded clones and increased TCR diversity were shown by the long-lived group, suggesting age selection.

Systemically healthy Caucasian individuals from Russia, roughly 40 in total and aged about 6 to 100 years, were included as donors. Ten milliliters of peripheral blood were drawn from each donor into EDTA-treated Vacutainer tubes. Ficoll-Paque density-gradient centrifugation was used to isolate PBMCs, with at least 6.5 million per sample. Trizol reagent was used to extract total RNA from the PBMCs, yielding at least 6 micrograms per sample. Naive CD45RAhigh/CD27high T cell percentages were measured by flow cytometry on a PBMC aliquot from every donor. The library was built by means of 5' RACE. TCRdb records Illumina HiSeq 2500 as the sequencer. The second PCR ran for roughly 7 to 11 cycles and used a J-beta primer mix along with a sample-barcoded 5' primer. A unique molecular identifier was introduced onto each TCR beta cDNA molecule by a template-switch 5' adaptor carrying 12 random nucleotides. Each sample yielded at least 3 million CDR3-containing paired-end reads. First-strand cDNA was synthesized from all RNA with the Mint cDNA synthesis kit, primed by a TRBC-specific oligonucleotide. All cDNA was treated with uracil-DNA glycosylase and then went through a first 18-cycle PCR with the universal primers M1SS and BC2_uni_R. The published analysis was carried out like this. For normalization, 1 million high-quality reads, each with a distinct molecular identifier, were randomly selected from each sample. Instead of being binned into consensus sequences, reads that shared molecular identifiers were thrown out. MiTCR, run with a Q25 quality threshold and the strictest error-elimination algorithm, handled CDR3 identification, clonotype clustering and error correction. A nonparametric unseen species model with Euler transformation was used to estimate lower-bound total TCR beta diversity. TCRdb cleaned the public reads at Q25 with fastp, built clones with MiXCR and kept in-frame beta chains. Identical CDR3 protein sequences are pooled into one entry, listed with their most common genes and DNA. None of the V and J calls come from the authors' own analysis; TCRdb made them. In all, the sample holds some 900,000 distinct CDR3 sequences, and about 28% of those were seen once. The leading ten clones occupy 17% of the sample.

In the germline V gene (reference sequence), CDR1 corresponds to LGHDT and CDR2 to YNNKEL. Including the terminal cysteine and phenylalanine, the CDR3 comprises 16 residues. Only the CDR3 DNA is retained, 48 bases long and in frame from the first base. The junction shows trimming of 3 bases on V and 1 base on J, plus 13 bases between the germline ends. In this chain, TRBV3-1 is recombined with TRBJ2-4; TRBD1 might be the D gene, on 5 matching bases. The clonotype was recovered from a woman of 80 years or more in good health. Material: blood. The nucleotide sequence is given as TGTGCCAGCAGCCACCGTGGGGCTGGGGCCAAAAACATTCAGTACTTC. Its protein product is CASSHRGAGAKNIQYF.